The source of this T cell receptor beta chain is a study of blood T cell repertoires in COVID-19. Across the whole study: There were acute and convalescent COVID-19 samples, and they came from the United States, Italy and Spain. Sample material is recorded as cDNA or gDNA derived from T cells, B-cell-depleted T cells, or PBMCs.

Trimming shortened V by 4 bases and J by 8 bases, and 19 bases separated the two germline ends. This CDR3 region has 15 residues. Germline V lookup: CDR1 SGHTS, CDR2 YDEGEE. Original analysis: Scientists estimated how many nucleated cells there were by amplifying reference gene primers. TCRdb's table, derived via immunoSEQ multiplex PCR, lists solely in-frame clones and lacks some. Clone size and the V and J calls come from that table; the DNA yielded D and trimming. The sample contains roughly 70,000 clones, about 90% of which appear only once. Sequencing was carried out using peripheral blood. The receptor was derived from a woman older than 75 with active COVID-19. The rearrangement uses TRBV5-8 and TRBJ1-5, with a possible D match to TRBD1 (5 bases). The CDR3 region has the DNA TGTGCCAGCAGCCCGGGGGTTCAGGGCTACGAGCCCCAGCATTTT. It codes for CASSPGVQGYEPQHF. The variable domain in full, with the rest retrieved from reference TRBV5-8 and TRBJ1-5, is EAGVTQSPTHLIKTRGQQATLRCSPISGHTSVYWYQQALGLGLQFLLWYDEGEERNRGNFPPRFSGRQFPNYSSELNVNALELEDSALYLCASSPGVQGYEPQHFGDGTRLSIL.